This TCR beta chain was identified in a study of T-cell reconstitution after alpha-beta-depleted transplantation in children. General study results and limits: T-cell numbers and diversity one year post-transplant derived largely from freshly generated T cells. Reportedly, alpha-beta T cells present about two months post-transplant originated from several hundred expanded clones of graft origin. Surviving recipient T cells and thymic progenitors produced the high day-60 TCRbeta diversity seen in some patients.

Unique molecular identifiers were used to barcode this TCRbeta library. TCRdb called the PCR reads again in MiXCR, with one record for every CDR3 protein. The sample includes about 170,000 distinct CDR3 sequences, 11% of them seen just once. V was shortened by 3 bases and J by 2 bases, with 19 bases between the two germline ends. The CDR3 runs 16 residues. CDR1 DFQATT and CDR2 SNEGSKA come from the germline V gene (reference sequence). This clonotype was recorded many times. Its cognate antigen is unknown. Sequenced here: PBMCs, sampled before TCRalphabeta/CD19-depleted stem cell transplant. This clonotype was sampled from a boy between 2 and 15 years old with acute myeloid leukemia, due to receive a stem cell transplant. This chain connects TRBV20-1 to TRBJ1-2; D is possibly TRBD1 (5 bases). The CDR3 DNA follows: TGCAGTGCTAGGGCCTCGGCGGGACTGGAAAACTATGGCTACACCTTC. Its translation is CSARASAGLENYGYTF.